This T cell receptor beta chain was found in a study of CD8 T cells in ankylosing spondylitis listed by TCRdb under 2017. The study in broad terms: To find TCR variants linked to disease, the study profiled T cell receptor beta repertoires in ankylosing spondylitis patients and healthy donors. The full study cohort comprised about 24 ankylosing spondylitis patients and 85 to 120 healthy donors. Peripheral blood samples were taken, and synovial fluid was additionally collected from ankylosing spondylitis patients.

V lost 4 bases and J lost 7 bases, and the count of bases not matched to a germline gene is 14. The CDR3, from cysteine to phenylalanine, totals 18 residues. Only the CDR3 part of the read is kept: 54 bases, read in frame from the first base. Looking up the germline V gene yields CDR1 SGHRS and CDR2 YFSETQ. Points on this clonotype: Its antigen specificity is not known. Within one base of it there is no much larger clone, and no base qualities were kept.

Study-wide conclusions, independent of this receptor: Some TCR beta motif variants had previously been reported in synovial fluid and blood of reactive arthritis patients, which suggested common disease-initiation mechanisms. The disease-linked clones had a CD8+ phenotype and were found at relatively low frequencies in peripheral blood. Blood from ankylosing spondylitis patients appeared to be characterized by a TCR beta motif composed of 7 to 9 highly homologous amino acid variants. The disease-linked clones were reported to be significantly enriched in matched synovial fluid samples from ankylosing spondylitis patients.

The data were produced on an Illumina HiSeq 2500. Quantitative 5'-RACE with molecular barcodes was used to prepare TCR beta libraries. The published analysis was carried out like this. To identify disease-linked TCR variants, a new computational method was used, one built on a probabilistic model of VDJ rearrangement. TCRdb took the public reads, trimmed them with fastp at Q25, ran MiXCR for clone calling and kept in-frame beta chains. Every entry covers one CDR3 protein and lists the most common genes and DNA from its rows. These V and J calls derive from TCRdb rather than the authors' analysis. For this sample the table gives roughly 260,000 distinct CDR3 sequences, of which around 20% were detected only once. The top ten constitute about 8.2% of the sample.

This receptor was obtained from a male donor with ankylosing spondylitis or in good health (not recorded which). The sequencing input was blood, either unsorted or a sorted T cell fraction (not recorded which). This chain is built from TRBV5-1 and TRBJ2-1; TRBD2 agrees with 13 junctional bases. This receptor has the CDR3 CASSPQYRLAGGVNEQFF. The sequence in DNA is TGCGCCAGCAGCCCCCAATACCGACTAGCGGGAGGAGTTAATGAGCAGTTCTTC.